The sequence of this T cell receptor beta chain was determined in a study of blood T cell repertoires in COVID-19. Study-level background: From the United States, Italy and Spain came samples of acute and convalescent COVID-19.

The authors' processing: Nucleated cell counts were estimated from reference gene primer amplification. The method was immunoSEQ multiplex PCR; TCRdb's version includes in-frame clones alone and lacks a portion of them. V and J calls and clone size are given by that table; D and trimming were obtained from the DNA. The data show about 200,000 clones, with approximately 83% seen just once and over 9.5% held by the top ten. The CDR3 consists of 18 residues. The V gene's germline CDR1 is SGHRS and CDR2 YFSETQ. V shed 4 bases and J 7 bases; nucleotides not matched to a gene: 18. What was sequenced was peripheral blood. This chain connects TRBV5-1 to TRBJ2-1; 9 bases map to TRBD1. The TCR originated in a human donor with active or convalescent COVID-19. The donor label of this sample is uncertain. The CDR3 region has the DNA TGCGCCAGCAGCCAAAACTTGGCCCGGGGACAGGGTGGGAATGAGCAGTTCTTC. Protein: CASSQNLARGQGGNEQFF.